The 32 T cell receptor beta chains below were found in one sample sequenced in a study of OX40 agonist ivuxolimab in advanced cancers. Measured with immunoSEQ multiplex PCR; TCRdb has only the in-frame clones, and not every one. The repertoire holds 61,000 or so clones, with 80% to 85% as singletons. Sequencing used CD4+ or CD8+ T cells sorted from blood, obtained in a trial of the OX40 agonist ivuxolimab. The receptors were sampled from an adult with an advanced solid tumor such as melanoma, head and neck, liver or kidney cancer.

This clone occurred a few times. CDR3 in amino acids: CASSWDRSSSPLHF. The CDR3, as DNA: TGTGCCAGCAGTTGGGACAGGAGCTCATCACCCCTCCACTTT. V usage is TRBV2 and J usage is TRBJ1-6; TRBD1 matches 8 bases. Germline CDR1 reads SNHLY; CDR2 reads FYNNEI. Losses at the gene ends were 5 bases for V and 10 bases for J; bases not matched to a gene: 7. This CDR3 comprises 14 residues.

V and J are TRBV7-9 and TRBJ1-3; no reliable D call. The length of the CDR3 is 13 residues. V gave up 0 bases and J gave up 4 bases, with 4 bases separating them. The germline V gene has CDR1 SEHNR and CDR2 FQNEAQ (reference sequence). The DNA for the CDR3 is TGTGCCAGCAGCTTAGCCGGGGGAAACACCATATATTTT. Encoded protein: CASSLAGGNTIYF.

The gene calls are TRBV5-1 and TRBJ2-7, with 7 bases that match TRBD1. The V segment lost 3 bases and the J segment 9 bases; nucleotides outside the gene matches: 12. This CDR3 contains 14 residues. Germline CDR1 reads SGHRS; CDR2 reads YFSETQ. CDR3 protein: CASSSDRQGPGQYF. CDR3 nucleotide sequence: TGCGCCAGCAGCTCGGATAGACAGGGACCGGGGCAGTACTTC.

The V call is TRBV7-9, the J call TRBJ1-3; 7 nucleotides align to TRBD1. In germline, CDR1 is SEHNR, CDR2 FQNEAQ (reference sequence). The CDR3 contains 16 residues. After removal of 5 bases from V and 2 bases from J, the junction contained 9 bases not matched to a gene. The DNA of the CDR3 is TGTGCCAGCAGCCCGGGGACAGACCAGGCTGGAAACACCATATATTTT. This translates into CASSPGTDQAGNTIYF.

To note about this clone: In the same sample, other DNA sequences code for this CDR3. The J gene is TRBJ1-2, the V gene TRBV29-1; TRBD1 agrees at 9 bases. There are 12 residues in the CDR3. Per germline, CDR1 SQVTM and CDR2 ANQGSEA. Trimming at V came to 6 bases and at J to 4 bases, leaving 3 bases not matched to a gene. The chain's CDR3 is CSVGQGPYGYTF. In nucleotides, the CDR3 is TGCAGCGTCGGACAGGGGCCCTATGGCTACACCTTC. Supplemented by reference TRBV29-1 and TRBJ1-2, the full variable domain reads SAVISQKPSRDICQRGTSLTIQCQVDSQVTMMFWYRQQPGQSLTLIATANQGSEATYESGFVIDKFPISRPNLTFSTLTVSNMSPEDSSIYLCSVGQGPYGYTFGSGTRLTVV.

The rearrangement joins TRBV7-9 to TRBJ1-1; D is perhaps TRBD1 (6 bases). The CDR3 covers 13 residues. The V end lost 3 bases, the J end lost 4 bases, and 9 bases lay between the germline ends. Germline assignment: CDR1 SEHNR and CDR2 FQNEAQ (reference sequence). This CDR3 reads CASSFGGFTEAFF. For the CDR3, the DNA is TGTGCCAGCAGCTTTGGGGGCTTCACTGAAGCTTTCTTT.

As DNA, the CDR3 is TGTGCCAGCAGTCGCGGACAGGGAGAGGATAATTCACCCCTCCACTTT. This gives the protein CASSRGQGEDNSPLHF. This chain uses TRBV6-6 with TRBJ1-6, with TRBD1 matching 8 bases. V lost 5 bases to trimming and J lost 5 bases; unmatched junction nucleotides: 8. CDR3 length: 16 residues. Per the germline V gene, CDR1 is MNHNY and CDR2 is SVGAGI (reference sequence).

V and J are TRBV21-1 and TRBJ2-7. TRBV21-1 is assigned pseudogene status. This CDR3 has 20 amino acids. CDR3 residues: CASSKPPHEGFSRYSYEQYF. CDR3 DNA: TGTGCCAGCAGCAAACCCCCCCACGAGGGGTTCTCAAGGTACTCCTACGAGCAGTACTTC.

The CDR3 here is CSVVMGRGTDTQYF. The CDR3, as DNA: TGCAGCGTTGTCATGGGGCGAGGCACAGATACGCAGTATTTT. This chain links TRBV29-1 with TRBJ2-3; D perhaps matches TRBD1 (5 bases). The CDR3 spans 14 residues. CDR1 SQVTM and CDR2 ANQGSEA come from the germline V gene. Trimming took 4 bases from V and 1 from J, leaving 12 bases between them.

CDR3 sequence reads: CASSVVGNQPQHF. As DNA, the CDR3 is TGTGCCAGCAGCGTAGTGGGGAATCAGCCCCAGCATTTT. The V call is TRBV9, the J call TRBJ1-5, with no clear D. Looked up from germline, CDR1 is SGDLS and CDR2 is YYNGEE. The V gene lost 0 bases and the J gene lost 4 bases, with 5 bases spanning the gap. This CDR3 is built from 13 residues. The full variable domain, rest sourced from reference TRBV9 and TRBJ1-5, is DSGVTQTPKHLITATGQRVTLRCSPRSGDLSVYWYQQSLDQGLQFLIQYYNGEERAKGNILERFSAQQFPDLHSELNLSSLELGDSALYFCASSVVGNQPQHFGDGTRLSIL.

This chain links TRBV30 with TRBJ1-5; D gene unclear. CDR3 length: 15 residues. Germline-derived CDR1 and CDR2 are GTSNPN and SVGIG (reference sequence). V was shortened by 3 bases and J by 2 bases, with 14 bases between the two germline ends. CDR3 coding DNA: TGTGCCTGGAGCGGAAACCTGTGGGGCAATCAGCCCCAGCATTTT. Translated: CAWSGNLWGNQPQHF.

The J gene is TRBJ1-2, the V gene TRBV28; 8 nucleotides line up with TRBD1. This CDR3 region has 14 residues. Germline V gene lookup returns CDR1 MDHEN and CDR2 SYDVKM. V shed 6 bases, J shed 4 bases, and the junction held 7 bases outside the gene matches. The CDR3 is CASSTTGALYGYTF. CDR3 DNA: TGTGCCAGCAGCACGACAGGGGCCCTCTATGGCTACACCTTC.

The chain couples TRBV5-1 to TRBJ1-2, with D unclear. This CDR3 comprises 15 residues. Germline lookup yields CDR1 SGHRS and CDR2 YFSETQ. V was clipped by 0 bases and J by 0 bases, with 9 bases between them. The CDR3 loop is CASSLGLGSNYGYTF. CDR3 DNA: TGCGCCAGCAGCTTGGGTCTAGGATCTAACTATGGCTACACCTTC.

The V gene is TRBV5-1, the J gene TRBJ2-5, with D tentatively TRBD1 or TRBD2 (5 bases each). Looked up from germline, CDR1 is SGHRS and CDR2 is YFSETQ. Trimming pared 2 bases from V and 2 bases from J, leaving 16 bases between. This CDR3 region has 16 residues. CDR3 in DNA: TGCGCCAGCAGCTTTTCTGCAGGGACCTCTCAAGAGACCCAGTACTTC. It encodes CASSFSAGTSQETQYF.

The chain has TRBV11-3 and TRBJ2-5; maybe TRBD2 (7 bases). The CDR3 totals 14 residues. CDR1 and CDR2 (germline): SGHNT, YENEEA. Between the trimmed V and J ends, which lost 6 bases and 5 bases, there was a span of 16 bases. The CDR3 protein is CASSLGGVIETQYF. The DNA for the CDR3 is TGTGCCAGCAGTCTAGGGGGGGTGATTGAGACCCAGTACTTC.

A single count supports this clone. This sequence joins TRBV2 and TRBJ2-5; D remains unclear. Trimming stripped 6 bases from V and 2 bases from J, with 10 bases between. The CDR3 covers 13 residues. Looked up from germline, CDR1 is SNHLY and CDR2 is FYNNEI. The CDR3: CASSPELQETQYF. In nucleotides, the CDR3 is TGTGCCAGCAGCCCAGAGTTACAAGAGACCCAGTACTTC.

The chain carries TRBV6-1 and TRBJ2-3; D is perhaps TRBD2 (5 bases). This CDR3 region has 16 residues. Germline values: CDR1 MNHNS, CDR2 SASEGT. Deletions cut 6 bases from V and 0 bases from J, with 16 bases between. The DNA of the CDR3 is TGTGCCAGCAGCGAACGCAGCGGTAAAAGCACAGATACGCAGTATTTT. As protein: CASSERSGKSTDTQYF.

This clone showed up just once. V gene TRBV7-9 combines with J gene TRBJ2-3; D uncertain. V was pared by 5 bases and J by 3 bases, with 21 bases between. CDR3 length equals 17 residues. The germline gives CDR1 SEHNR, CDR2 FQNEAQ (reference sequence). For the CDR3, the DNA is TGTGCCAGCAGCCGTTCCCTTTACGCGCACGGGACAGATACGCAGTATTTT. Protein sequence: CASSRSLYAHGTDTQYF.

CDR3 protein: CASSPLLRGLGYTF. CDR3 sequence (DNA): TGTGCCAGCAGCCCCCTGTTGAGGGGGCTTGGCTACACCTTC. J is TRBJ1-2 and V is TRBV14, with 7 positions matching TRBD1. CDR3 length: 14 amino acids. Looked up from germline, CDR1 is SGHDN and CDR2 is FVKESK. The trim removed 4 bases at V and 7 bases at J, leaving 9 bases unmatched.

The CDR3 reads CASSLNLGYTF. CDR3 sequence (DNA): TGTGCCAGCAGTTTAAATCTTGGCTACACCTTC. V is TRBV28 and J is TRBJ1-2, with D uncertain. Germline loops: CDR1 MDHEN, CDR2 SYDVKM. The germline V and J ends were trimmed by 2 bases and 7 bases, with 5 bases remaining between them. The CDR3 covers 11 residues.

The chain uses TRBV29-1 and TRBJ2-1; 9 bases match TRBD1. This CDR3 comprises 15 residues. The ends lost 4 bases at V and 7 bases at J; junction bases unmatched: 11. CDR1 SQVTM and CDR2 ANQGSEA come from the germline V gene. Written as DNA, the CDR3 is TGCAGCGTTGCTACGGGACAGGGTCGGTTAAATGAGCAGTTCTTC. This encodes CSVATGQGRLNEQFF.

This clone is labeled as medium-sized (0.01 to 0.1%). CDR3 DNA: TGTGCCAGCAGCTTGGGACAGGGAGGGATTTCACCCCTCCACTTT. Translation gives CASSLGQGGISPLHF. The rearrangement uses TRBV7-9 and TRBJ1-6, with 9 nucleotides matching TRBD1. Germline assignment: CDR1 SEHNR and CDR2 FQNEAQ (reference sequence). The CDR3 runs to 15 residues. The trim removed 3 bases at V and 9 bases at J, leaving 6 bases unmatched.

This rearrangement joins TRBV18 to TRBJ1-4, with D possibly matching TRBD1 (5 bases). Trimming removed 6 bases from V and 0 bases from J, with 14 bases in between. The CDR3 length is 16 residues. Germline V gene data show CDR1 as KGHSH and CDR2 as LQKENI. CDR3: CASSLSQGATNEKLFF. The CDR3, as DNA: TGTGCCAGCTCGCTTTCCCAGGGTGCAACTAATGAAAAACTGTTTTTT.

This clone occurred a few times. The V and J genes are TRBV19 and TRBJ2-3, with no clear D. The V gene lost 4 bases and the J gene lost 2 bases, with 4 bases spanning the gap. This CDR3 is built from 12 residues. Germline V gives CDR1 LNHDA, CDR2 SQIVND (reference sequence). Here the CDR3 reads CASSRVTDTQYF. CDR3 coding DNA: TGTGCCAGTAGTAGAGTCACAGATACGCAGTATTTT.

The chain recombines TRBV7-2 with TRBJ2-1; tentative D call: TRBD1 (5 bases). Germline V lookup: CDR1 SGHTA, CDR2 FQGNSA. V lost 5 bases, J lost 8 bases, and 16 bases lay in between. The CDR3 contains 14 residues. Here the CDR3 reads CASSQARAGHEQFF. CDR3 nucleotide sequence: TGTGCCAGCAGCCAGGCCAGGGCCGGGCATGAGCAGTTCTTC.

This chain links TRBV27 with TRBJ1-1, with 9 bases fitting TRBD1. CDR3 length: 13 residues. V lost 6 bases to trimming and J lost 4 bases; unmatched junction nucleotides: 3. The germline V gene has CDR1 MNHEY and CDR2 SMNVEV (reference sequence). Here the CDR3 reads CASRTGGTTEAFF. Written as DNA, the CDR3 is TGTGCCAGCAGGACAGGGGGAACCACTGAAGCTTTCTTT.

The CDR3 is CASSVRRVFVPTSYEQYF. Here the CDR3 DNA reads TGTGCCAGCAGTGTTCGCAGGGTATTCGTACCGACTTCCTACGAGCAGTACTTC. This sequence joins TRBV28 and TRBJ2-7; a possible D gene is TRBD1 (5 bases). The CDR3 is 18 residues long. The V and J ends lost 5 bases and 1 base respectively, with 24 bases between them. Germline CDR1 is MDHEN and CDR2 is SYDVKM.

The chain has TRBV6-5 and TRBJ2-7; D possibly corresponds to TRBD1 (6 bases). CDR1 is MNHEY and CDR2 is SVGAGI in the germline V gene. The CDR3 consists of 14 residues. The V gene lost 2 bases and the J gene lost 5 bases, with 13 bases spanning the gap. The CDR3 DNA sequence: TGTGCCAGCAGTTACGTTTACAGGGCGCACGAGCAGTACTTC. This gives the protein CASSYVYRAHEQYF.

The CDR3 DNA follows: TGCGCCAGCAGCCAAGACCGGACCAACACAGATACGCAGTATTTT. Its protein is CASSQDRTNTDTQYF. The rearrangement joins TRBV4-1 to TRBJ2-3, with D unresolved. The CDR3 loop spans 15 amino acids. The germline V gene has CDR1 MGHRA and CDR2 YSYEKL. The V end lost 0 bases, the J end lost 2 bases, and 9 bases lay between the germline ends.

This chain uses TRBV10-3 with TRBJ2-7; 7 positions match TRBD2. The V gene's germline CDR1 is ENHRY and CDR2 SYGVKD. The CDR3 contains 13 residues. Trimming at V came to 4 bases and at J to 7 bases, leaving 7 bases not matched to a gene. The CDR3 loop is CAISGEGSGEQYF. The DNA of the CDR3 is TGTGCCATCAGTGGGGAGGGGAGTGGAGAGCAGTACTTC.

This clone came up once. V is TRBV6-1 and J is TRBJ1-3; D unresolved. Germline V gene data show CDR1 as MNHNS and CDR2 as SASEGT. The CDR3 sequence is 17 residues long. The V end lost 2 bases, the J end lost 0 bases, and 14 bases lay between the germline ends. The chain's CDR3 is CASSEHSGESSGNTIYF. The CDR3 DNA reads TGTGCCAGCAGTGAACATTCCGGCGAGAGCTCTGGAAACACCATATATTTT.

In regard to this clone: The sample carries other DNA sequences with the same CDR3. The rearrangement joins TRBV6-5 to TRBJ1-1; a weak D match, TRBD1 (5 bases). V was shortened by 2 bases and J by 2 bases, with 9 bases between the two germline ends. CDR3 length: 14 residues. CDR1 is MNHEY and CDR2 is SVGAGI in the germline V gene. CDR3 coding DNA: TGTGCCAGCAGTTACCGACAGAGAAACACTGAAGCTTTCTTT. It specifies CASSYRQRNTEAFF.